Reported below is one T cell receptor beta chain. In the source study's methods: Amplification with reference gene primers provided the estimates of nucleated cell counts. The assay was immunoSEQ multiplex PCR, and TCRdb's table has in-frame clones only and misses some. That table is the source of V, J and clone size, and D and trimming were worked out from the DNA. The data show 15,000 to 20,000 clones, almost 85% seen once. The data derive from a study of blood T cell repertoires in COVID-19. Across the study: Researchers got acute and convalescent COVID-19 samples from the United States, Italy and Spain. Sources were T cells, B-cell-depleted T cells, or PBMCs; the material itself was cDNA or gDNA.

CDR3 size: 17 residues. Trimming pared 3 bases from V and 0 bases from J, leaving 17 bases between. Germline values: CDR1 MDHEN, CDR2 SYDVKM. The material sequenced was peripheral blood. V usage is TRBV28 and J usage is TRBJ2-5; maybe TRBD1 (5 bases). The sequence was obtained from a woman aged 70-85 years with active COVID-19. The DNA for the CDR3 is TGTGCCAGCAGTTTTAAGGCGGCAGGGATATACCAAGAGACCCAGTACTTC. Encoded protein: CASSFKAAGIYQETQYF.